Following are 20 T cell receptor beta chains from one sample sequenced in a study of shared clonotypes between healthy human individuals. Assay used: immunoSEQ multiplex PCR; TCRdb lists only in-frame clones, some missing. The table lists millions of clones, about 92% of them singletons. The sequencing sample was made of naive CD4+ T cells sorted from blood. Indicated subset: CD45RA+ positively selected. These receptors were taken from a man between 18 and 35 years old in good health.

Points on this clone: A read error may produce the germline difference seen at one junction end. CDR3 coding DNA: TGTGCCAGTAATATAGCCGGTGCAGGGTTTGAGTATGGCTACACCTTC. Protein: CASNIAGAGFEYGYTF. V is TRBV19 and J is TRBJ1-2, with D possibly matching TRBD1 (5 bases). Per the germline V gene, CDR1 is LNHDA and CDR2 is SQIVND (reference sequence). The CDR3 has 16 residues.

The chain has TRBV10-3 and TRBJ1-5; 8 bases align to TRBD1. Germline trimming cut 5 bases from V and 2 bases from J; bases unmatched to any gene: 2. Germline CDR1 reads ENHRY; CDR2 reads SYGVKD. The CDR3 contains 14 residues. The DNA for the CDR3 is TGTGCCATCAGTACGACAGGGGGCAATCAGCCCCAGCATTTT. Its protein product is CAISTTGGNQPQHF.

This rearrangement joins TRBV2 to TRBJ1-2, with TRBD1 matching 7 bases. J gave up 8 bases and V 3 bases, and 6 bases lay outside the gene matches. The CDR3 consists of 13 residues. The germline gives CDR1 SNHLY, CDR2 FYNNEI. CDR3 bases: TGTGCCAGCAGTGAGGTGCGACAGGGAGGCTACACCTTC. Its translation: CASSEVRQGGYTF.

The rearrangement uses TRBV11-2 and TRBJ2-7, with D perhaps assigned TRBD1 or TRBD2 (7 bases each). The V gene's germline CDR1 is SGHAT and CDR2 FQNNGV. CDR3 size: 14 residues. The V end was cut by 0 bases, the J end by 11 bases, with 17 bases between. The CDR3 spells CASSLDRQGGKEYF. CDR3 DNA sequence: TGTGCCAGCAGCTTAGATCGTCAGGGGGGGAAGGAGTACTTC.

This rearrangement joins TRBV7-2 to TRBJ1-5; 7 nucleotides match TRBD1. The CDR3 consists of 17 residues. Unmatched junction bases numbered 7, after V lost 2 bases and J lost 0 bases. The V gene's germline CDR1 is SGHTA and CDR2 FQGNSA. The CDR3 here is CASSLLGTDYSNQPQHF. CDR3 coding DNA: TGTGCCAGCAGCTTATTAGGGACAGATTATAGCAATCAGCCCCAGCATTTT.

The gene calls are TRBV7-9 and TRBJ2-5; 7 bases are shared with TRBD2. J lost 4 bases, V lost 1 base, and 6 bases had no gene match. The CDR3 contains 15 residues. Germline V gives CDR1 SEHNR, CDR2 FQNEAQ (reference sequence). The CDR3 protein is CASSLGGSIRETQYF. The CDR3 DNA is TGTGCCAGCAGCTTAGGCGGGAGTATTAGAGAGACCCAGTACTTC.

This clone was recorded a few times. For the CDR3, the DNA is TGTGCCAGCAGCTCCAGTTGGGATGGCTACACCTTC. Protein: CASSSSWDGYTF. This chain connects TRBV11-2 to TRBJ1-2; D is undetermined. CDR1 is SGHAT and CDR2 is FQNNGV in the germline V gene. V lost 4 bases, J lost 6 bases, and 9 bases lay in between. This CDR3 has 12 residues.

Regarding this clone: Other nucleotide sequences in the sample specify the same CDR3. The CDR3 nucleotides are TGTGCCAGCAGCTTCGGCCAGTCCTACGAGCAGTACTTC. Protein product: CASSFGQSYEQYF. The chain is built from TRBV7-9 and TRBJ2-7; D gene uncertain. CDR1 and CDR2 from the germline V gene are SEHNR and FQNEAQ (reference sequence). The V end was cut by 3 bases, the J end by 1 base, with 7 bases between. This CDR3 has 13 residues.

This clone has a single count. The J gene is TRBJ2-7, the V gene TRBV11-1; D unresolved. Trimming left V 6 bases short and J 2 bases short, with 11 bases between. The germline V gene has CDR1 SGHAT and CDR2 FQDESV (reference sequence). This CDR3 contains 13 residues. The CDR3 DNA reads TGTGCCAGCAGGGCAATGGAAGCCTACGAGCAGTACTTC. Its protein is CASRAMEAYEQYF. Filled out from reference TRBV11-1 and TRBJ2-7, the complete variable domain reads EAEVAQSPRYKITEKSQAVAFWCDPISGHATLYWYRQILGQGPELLVQFQDESVVDDSQLPKDRFSAERLKGVDSTLKIQPAELGDSAMYLCASRAMEAYEQYFGPGTRLTVT.

For this clone: The same CDR3 is also encoded by other DNA sequences in this sample. The rearrangement uses TRBV29-1 and TRBJ2-7; TRBD2 aligns across 8 bases. This CDR3 region has 12 residues. V dropped 4 bases and J dropped 3; count of bases not matched to a gene: 2. The germline V gene encodes CDR1 SQVTM and CDR2 ANQGSEA. The CDR3 sequence: CSVAGTSYEQYF. In DNA, the CDR3 is TGCAGCGTTGCAGGGACTAGCTACGAGCAGTACTTC.

This rearrangement joins TRBV15 to TRBJ1-4; D not certain. Germline V gene lookup returns CDR1 LNHNV and CDR2 YYDKDF (reference sequence). This CDR3 region has 13 residues. Trimming cost V 1 base and J 6 bases, with 6 bases left between them. CDR3 sequence reads: CATSRVPYEKLFF. The CDR3 DNA reads as TGTGCCACCAGCAGAGTACCTTATGAAAAACTGTTTTTT.

The chain has TRBV12-5 and TRBJ2-7; 9 bases agree with TRBD1. The CDR3 contains 16 residues. CDR1 and CDR2 from the germline V gene are LGHNT and FRNRAP. After removal of 2 bases from V and 1 base from J, the junction contained 6 bases not matched to a gene. The CDR3 loop is CASGLLQGALSYEQYF. The CDR3 bases are TGTGCTAGTGGTTTGTTACAGGGGGCTCTTTCCTACGAGCAGTACTTC.

The chain combines TRBV2 with TRBJ1-1; no firm D call. The germline gives CDR1 SNHLY, CDR2 FYNNEI. The CDR3 totals 15 residues. V lost 8 bases to trimming and J lost 4 bases, with 20 bases between them. CDR3 in amino acids: CASLREAAPGTEAFF. The DNA for the CDR3 is TGTGCCAGCCTCCGGGAGGCGGCTCCAGGCACTGAAGCTTTCTTT.

This clone was picked up one time. The chain is built from TRBV28 and TRBJ2-5; TRBD2 matches 8 bases. Trimming removed 5 bases from V and 1 base from J; junction bases left unmatched: 12. Germline-derived CDR1 and CDR2 are MDHEN and SYDVKM. The CDR3 loop spans 17 amino acids. The CDR3 protein is CASSPYTSGVRQETQYF. CDR3 coding DNA: TGTGCCAGCAGTCCATACACTAGCGGCGTACGCCAAGAGACCCAGTACTTC. The variable domain in full, completed from reference TRBV28 and TRBJ2-5, reads DVKVTQSSRYLVKRTGEKVFLECVQDMDHENMFWYRQDPGLGLRLIYFSYDVKMKEKGDIPEGYSVSREKKERFSLILESASTNQTSMYLCASSPYTSGVRQETQYFGPGTRLLVL.

This clone was detected a few times. Other DNA variants within this sample encode the same CDR3. The chain uses TRBV6-1 and TRBJ2-7, with D uncertain. The CDR3 consists of 12 residues. V shed 4 bases and J shed 3 bases, with 7 bases lying between them. Germline CDR1 MNHNS, CDR2 SASEGT. The CDR3 DNA follows: TGTGCCAGCAGTGCATCGAACTACGAGCAGTACTTC. Residues: CASSASNYEQYF.

The chain couples TRBV2 to TRBJ1-2, with a weak D call TRBD1 (5 bases). The germline V gene has CDR1 SNHLY and CDR2 FYNNEI. This CDR3 is 13 amino acids long. Trimming pared 2 bases from V and 4 bases from J, leaving 8 bases between. DNA for the CDR3: TGTGCCAGCAGTGAAACAGGCGTCTATGGCTACACCTTC. Translating gives CASSETGVYGYTF.

This chain uses TRBV6-5 with TRBJ2-6; D not resolved. V lost 4 bases and J 0 bases, leaving 7 bases between the germline ends. Germline loops: CDR1 MNHEY, CDR2 SVGAGI. There are 15 residues in the CDR3. CDR3 residues: CASSWIVSGANVLTF. The CDR3 coding sequence is TGTGCCAGCAGTTGGATTGTCTCTGGGGCCAACGTCCTGACTTTC.

Details on this clone: Other DNA variants within this sample encode the same CDR3. The chain couples TRBV5-1 to TRBJ1-1; maybe TRBD1 (5 bases). The CDR3 is 15 amino acids. In germline, CDR1 is SGHRS, CDR2 YFSETQ. Deletions cut 0 bases from V and 0 bases from J, with 9 bases between. This chain's CDR3 is CASSLARGMNTEAFF. As DNA, the CDR3 is TGCGCCAGCAGCTTGGCTCGGGGGATGAACACTGAAGCTTTCTTT.

CDR3 bases: TGTGCCAGCAGCCAGGACAGGGGGGTCACCTACGAGCAGTACTTC. It codes for CASSQDRGVTYEQYF. The rearrangement uses TRBV5-6 and TRBJ2-7; 10 nucleotides align to TRBD1. The germline V gene encodes CDR1 SGHDT and CDR2 YYEEEE. Germline trimming cut 4 bases from V and 2 bases from J; bases unmatched to any gene: 6. This CDR3 comprises 15 residues.

The chain uses TRBV5-1 and TRBJ2-7; the match to TRBD1 covers 10 bases. The germline CDR1 and CDR2 sequences are SGHRS and YFSETQ. After removal of 3 bases from V and 4 bases from J, the junction contained 4 bases not matched to a gene. This CDR3 spans 14 amino acids. CDR3 amino acids: CASSSDRGHYEQYF. In DNA form, the CDR3 reads TGCGCCAGCAGCTCTGACAGGGGGCATTACGAGCAGTACTTC.